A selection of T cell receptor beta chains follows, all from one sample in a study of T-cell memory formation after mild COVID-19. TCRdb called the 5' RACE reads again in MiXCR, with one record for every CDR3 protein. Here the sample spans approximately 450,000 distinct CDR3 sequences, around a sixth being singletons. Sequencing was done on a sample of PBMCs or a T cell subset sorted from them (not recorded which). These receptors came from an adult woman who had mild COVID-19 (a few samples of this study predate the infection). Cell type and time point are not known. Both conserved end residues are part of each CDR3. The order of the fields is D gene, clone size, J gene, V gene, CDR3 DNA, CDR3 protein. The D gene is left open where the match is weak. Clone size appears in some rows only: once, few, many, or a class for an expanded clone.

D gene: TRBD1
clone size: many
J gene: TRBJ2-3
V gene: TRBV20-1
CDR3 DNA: TGCAGTGCTAGCGCTCCGGGACAGCTTTACACAGATACGCAGTATTTT
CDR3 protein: CSASAPGQLYTDTQYF

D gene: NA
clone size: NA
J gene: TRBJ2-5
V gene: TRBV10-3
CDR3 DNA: TGTGCCATCAGTATTAACAGGCAAGAGACCCAGTACTTC
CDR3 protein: CAISINRQETQYF

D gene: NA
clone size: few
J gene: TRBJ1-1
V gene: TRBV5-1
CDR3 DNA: TGCGCCAGCAGCTTGGAGAGGCGGAACACTGAAGCTTTCTTT
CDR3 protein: CASSLERRNTEAFF

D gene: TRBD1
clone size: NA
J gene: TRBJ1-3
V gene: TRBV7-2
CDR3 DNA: TGTGCCAGCAGCCCGGGACAGGCTGGAAACACCATATATTTT
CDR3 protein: CASSPGQAGNTIYF

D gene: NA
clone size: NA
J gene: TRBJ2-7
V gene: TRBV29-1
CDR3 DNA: TGCAGCACCACAGGGGGGGTCTCCTACGAGCAGTACTTC
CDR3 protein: CSTTGGVSYEQYF

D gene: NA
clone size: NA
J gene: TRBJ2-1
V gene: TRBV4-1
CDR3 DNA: TGCGCCAGCAGCCAGCCGGGACGGATCTACAATGAGCAGTTCTTC
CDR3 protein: CASSQPGRIYNEQFF

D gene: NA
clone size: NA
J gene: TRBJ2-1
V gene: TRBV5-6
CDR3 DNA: TGTGCCAGCAGCTTGTCCGGGTATGCGTTCTTC
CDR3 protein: CASSLSGYAFF

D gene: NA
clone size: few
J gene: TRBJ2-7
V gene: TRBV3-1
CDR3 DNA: TGTGCCAGCAGCCAGGTCGTCGGAGTTGCCTACGAGCAGTACTTC
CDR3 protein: CASSQVVGVAYEQYF

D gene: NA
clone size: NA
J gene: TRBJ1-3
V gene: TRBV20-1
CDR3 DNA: TGCAGTGCTAGAAAGCCGTCTGGAAACACCATATATTTT
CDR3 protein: CSARKPSGNTIYF

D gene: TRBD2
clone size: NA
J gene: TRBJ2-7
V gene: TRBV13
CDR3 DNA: TGTGCCAGCAGCTTGGGGCTAGCGGGAGAATCCTCCTACGAGCAGTACTTC
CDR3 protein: CASSLGLAGESSYEQYF

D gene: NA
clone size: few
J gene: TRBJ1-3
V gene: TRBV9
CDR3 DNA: TGTGCCAGCAGCCCCACCAGGGGAACCATATATTTT
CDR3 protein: CASSPTRGTIYF

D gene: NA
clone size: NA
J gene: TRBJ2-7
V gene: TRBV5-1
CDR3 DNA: TGCGCCAGCAGAGCCCCCCACGACGAGCAGTACTTC
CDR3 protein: CASRAPHDEQYF

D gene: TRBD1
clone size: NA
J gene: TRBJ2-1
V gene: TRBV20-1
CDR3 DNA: TGCAGTGCGAGGACAGGGGGCGGCTACAATGAGCAGTTCTTC
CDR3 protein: CSARTGGGYNEQFF

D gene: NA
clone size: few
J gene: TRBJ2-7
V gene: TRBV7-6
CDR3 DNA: TGTGCCAGCAGCTTCGGGCAGGGGTGGCACGAGCAGTACTTC
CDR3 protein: CASSFGQGWHEQYF

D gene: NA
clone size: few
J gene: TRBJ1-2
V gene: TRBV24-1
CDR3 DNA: TGTGCCACCAGTGATTCGGCGGCGCGTCCCGGCTACACCTTC
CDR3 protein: CATSDSAARPGYTF

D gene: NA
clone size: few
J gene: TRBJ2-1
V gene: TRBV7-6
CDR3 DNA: TGTGCCAGCAGCTTACTCTTAAGCGGCAACGATGAGCAGTTCTTC
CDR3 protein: CASSLLLSGNDEQFF

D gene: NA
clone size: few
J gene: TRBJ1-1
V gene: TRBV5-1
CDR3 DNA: TGCGCCAGCAGCTGGAGGGGGGCCCCGGGAACGTGGACTGAAGCTTTCTTT
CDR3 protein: CASSWRGAPGTWTEAFF

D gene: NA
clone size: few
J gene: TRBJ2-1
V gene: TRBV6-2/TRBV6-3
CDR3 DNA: TGTGCCAGCAGACGACAGGACGGCTCCTACAATGAGCAGTTCTTC
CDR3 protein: CASRRQDGSYNEQFF

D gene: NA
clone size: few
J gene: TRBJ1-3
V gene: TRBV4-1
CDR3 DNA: TGCGCCAGCAGCCAAGATTATATGCGGGGTGGAAACACCATATATTTT
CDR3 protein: CASSQDYMRGGNTIYF

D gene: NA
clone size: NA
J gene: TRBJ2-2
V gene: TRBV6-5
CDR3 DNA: TGTGCCAGCGCCGGGAGTCTCACCGGGGAGCTGTTTTTT
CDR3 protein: CASAGSLTGELFF